This TCR beta chain stems from a study of cytotoxic CD8 clonotypes in ibrutinib-treated CLL (dated by TCRdb to about 2021). Turning to the overall study: The cohort was composed of about 10 relapsed/refractory and fewer than 16 treatment-naive patients; IGHV unmutated status was identified in fewer than 18 patients. Of the 85 to 90 participants in the trial, about 25 had longitudinal samples available. Patients were still on ibrutinib when every remission and progressive disease sample was collected. Samples averaged roughly 280,000 productive templates and 90,000 to 95,000 productive rearrangements. Samples at response were collected after a median of about 12 months of treatment, with a range of roughly 6 to 36 months. Cryopreserved peripheral blood mononuclear cells were collected at three points: before therapy, at response, and at either sustained remission or disease progression. Partial responses were observed in about 25 patients and complete responses in 2; after a median follow-up of around 68 months, remission was maintained in approximately 15 patients and progression was observed in some 12. What the research found in general, with its limitations: Public clonotypes were rare and either shrank or stayed stable during treatment, and the rise in clonality at ibrutinib response reflected expansion of private clonotypes. At ibrutinib response clonality went up, during sustained remission it held steady, and at progression it dropped back toward baseline. Lymph node repertoires were not examined, and the timing of sampling was not matched between patients in sustained remission and those whose disease progressed. Baseline clonality was found to be higher than that of age-matched healthy donors and was strongly correlated with circulating CD8+ T-cell counts.

Interpreted using the paper, the time point label stands for: approximately 11 months on ibrutinib. For TCR beta library preparation, roughly 2.1 micrograms of genomic DNA was extracted from cryopreserved PBMCs. Longitudinal blood samples from CLL patients receiving ibrutinib monotherapy were subjected to high-throughput TCR beta sequencing. The patients took part in an open-label, single-center phase 2 trial of ibrutinib monotherapy. A MiSeq instrument was used for deep resolution sequencing, which targeted depths ranging from 1 in 1 million up to 1 in 200,000 T cells, with coverage averaging 10x for each clonotype. TCR beta libraries were generated with the immunoSEQ hsTCRB Kit. As for the original processing: The data were analyzed with ImmunoSEQ Analyzer and ImmunoSEQ Data Assistant, and V, D and J gene assignments followed IMGT definitions. Clonality, with values ranging from 0 to 1, was calculated as one minus the normalized Shannon entropy of productive rearrangement frequencies. Public clonotype analysis was restricted to overrepresented clonotypes comprising at least 0.05% of each patient's repertoire. Repertoires from approximately 12 age-matched healthy donors in immuneACCESS were used as clonality controls. As stored in TCRdb, this immuneACCESS dataset retains in-frame rearrangements with V and J assigned. A fraction of the clones does not appear; measured against another copy, unresolved V genes explain less than half of the discrepancy, and the remainder lacks a known reason. D and trimming were read from the DNA, whereas the V and J calls and clone size are those reported in that table. Present in this sample are some 140,000 clones, roughly 83% of which were seen just once. Together, the top ten hold roughly 13% of the sample.

As concerns this clone: Its antigen is not yet known. No much larger clonotype is one base removed from it; base qualities were not supplied.

From its cysteine to its phenylalanine, the CDR3 spans 15 amino acids. The retained sequence is limited to the CDR3, 45 bases, with the frame set at the first base. V sheds 4 bases and J sheds 6 bases, leaving 15 bases between their ends. From the germline V gene, CDR1 is KGHSH and CDR2 is LQKENI. Sample: PBMCs, taken after 12 months of ibrutinib treatment. This sequence was found in a human donor with chronic lymphocytic leukemia. The V and J segments used are TRBV18 and TRBJ2-2; the D gene is perhaps TRBD2, on 6 matching bases. CDR3 sequence: CASSLFREISGELFF. The nucleotides are TGTGCCAGCTCACTGTTCCGGGAGATCTCCGGGGAGCTGTTTTTT. When the CDR3 is completed using the reference TRBV18 and TRBJ2-2 genes on either side, the full variable domain is NAGVMQNPRHLVRRRGQEARLRCSPMKGHSHVYWYRQLPEEGLKFMVYLQKENIIDESGMPKERFSAEFPKEGPSILRIQQVVRGDSAAYFCASSLFREISGELFFGEGSRLTVL.